These T cell receptor beta chains were read from a single sample in a study of cytomegalovirus exposure and HLA in healthy donors. Using immunoSEQ multiplex PCR, the repertoire was profiled, and TCRdb retains in-frame clones only, with some absent. The repertoire holds 150,000 to 200,000 clones, with about 76% as singletons. Sequencing input: PBMCs. All receptors derive from a female donor in good health and CMV-seronegative. CDR3s include the opening cysteine and the closing phenylalanine or tryptophan. A D gene is named only where the DNA matches it firmly. The size field is filled for only some rows; it gives once, few, many or a size class.

CDR3 protein | CDR3 DNA | V gene | clone size | D gene | J gene
CARGPRGRLEKLFF | TGTGCCAGAGGGCCAAGGGGGCGGTTGGAAAAACTGTTTTTT | TRBV27 | - | TRBD1 | TRBJ1-4
CASSHGISYEQYF | TGTGCCAGTAGTCACGGGATCTCCTACGAGCAGTACTTC | TRBV19 | - | - | TRBJ2-7
CASRTKGQGVINYGYTF | TGTGCCAGTAGGACAAAGGGACAGGGTGTCATCAACTATGGCTACACCTTC | TRBV19 | - | TRBD1 | TRBJ1-2
CASSLGQDNNEQFF | TGTGCCAGCAGCTTGGGACAGGATAACAATGAGCAGTTCTTC | TRBV5-5 | - | - | TRBJ2-1
CASGLGQGLADTQYF | TGTGCTAGTGGTTTGGGCCAGGGACTAGCGGATACGCAGTATTTT | TRBV12-5 | - | TRBD2 | TRBJ2-3
CASSERRAHQPQHF | TGTGCCAGCAGTGAACGGAGGGCCCATCAGCCCCAGCATTTT | TRBV25-1 | - | - | TRBJ1-5
CAWSTDRGGNQPQHF | TGTGCCTGGAGCACGGATCGAGGGGGAAACCAGCCCCAGCATTTT | TRBV30 | - | - | TRBJ1-5
CASSRPGQGAWDTQYF | TGTGCCAGCAGCCGACCGGGACAGGGGGCCTGGGATACGCAGTATTTT | TRBV7-9 | - | TRBD1 | TRBJ2-3
CASSQGLAGGFTSYEQYF | TGCGCCAGCAGCCAGGGACTAGCGGGGGGGTTTACATCCTACGAGCAGTACTTC | TRBV5-1 | - | TRBD2 | TRBJ2-7
CSANDTGGNTIYF | TGCAGCGCCAACGACACGGGGGGAAACACCATATATTTT | TRBV29-1 | - | - | TRBJ1-3
CASSESGQGDYGYTF | TGTGCCAGCAGTGAGTCGGGACAGGGGGACTATGGCTACACCTTC | TRBV25-1 | - | TRBD1 | TRBJ1-2
CASSRVGGAGTGELFF | TGCGCCAGCAGCCGAGTCGGCGGGGCGGGCACCGGGGAGCTGTTTTTT | TRBV4-1 | - | - | TRBJ2-2
CASSQTGAGYNEQFF | TGTGCCAGCAGCCAGACAGGGGCCGGATACAATGAGCAGTTCTTC | TRBV5-6 | - | TRBD1 | TRBJ2-1
CASSAPGGGETQYF | TGTGCCAGCAGTGCGCCGGGGGGGGGAGAGACCCAGTACTTC | TRBV25-1 | once | TRBD2 | TRBJ2-5
CASTKNQGGIETQYF | TGTGCCAGCACCAAAAATCAGGGGGGTATAGAGACCCAGTACTTC | TRBV6-5 | once | - | TRBJ2-5
CASSEASSHTDTQYF | TGTGCCAGCAGTGAGGCTAGTAGTCACACAGATACGCAGTATTTT | TRBV6-1 | few | - | TRBJ2-3
CASRADSSNTEAFF | TGTGCCAGCAGGGCGGACAGCTCGAACACTGAAGCTTTCTTT | TRBV2 | - | - | TRBJ1-1
CASSVDSGTSTDTQYF | TGTGCCAGCAGCGTAGATTCGGGTACTAGCACAGATACGCAGTATTTT | TRBV9 | - | - | TRBJ2-3
CASSLETADNSPLHF | TGCGCCAGCAGCTTGGAGACTGCGGATAATTCACCCCTCCACTTT | TRBV5-1 | - | - | TRBJ1-6
CASSLLTGYEQYF | TGTGCCAGCAGCCTCCTGACGGGCTACGAGCAGTACTTC | TRBV14 | - | - | TRBJ2-7
CAWSVRVGQPQHF | TGTGCCTGGAGTGTACGGGTTGGTCAGCCCCAGCATTTT | TRBV30 | - | - | TRBJ1-5
CASSAHSGQGEVDTQYF | TGTGCCAGCAGCGCCCACTCCGGACAGGGTGAGGTAGATACGCAGTATTTT | TRBV11-3 | - | TRBD1 | TRBJ2-3
CASSVVMTFADTQYF | TGTGCCAGCAGCGTAGTGATGACATTCGCGGATACGCAGTATTTT | TRBV9 | - | - | TRBJ2-3
CASSQGHLNTGELFF | TGCGCCAGCAGCCAAGGACACCTTAACACCGGGGAGCTGTTTTTT | TRBV4-1 | - | - | TRBJ2-2
CASSQNQGLGVSNVLTF | TGCGCCAGCAGCCAAAATCAGGGGCTGGGGGTATCCAACGTCCTGACTTTC | TRBV4-1 | - | - | TRBJ2-6
CASSQEREPPYNEQFF | TGTGCCAGCAGCCAGGAGCGGGAGCCCCCCTACAATGAGCAGTTCTTC | TRBV9 | few | TRBD2 | TRBJ2-1
CASAGNYRGYTF | TGTGCCAGTGCGGGGAATTATAGGGGCTACACCTTC | TRBV19 | - | - | TRBJ1-2
CASSTDSPHIYGYTF | TGTGCCAGCAGTACGGACAGCCCTCACATCTATGGCTACACCTTC | TRBV6-5 | - | - | TRBJ1-2
CASSRTGDYNSPLHF | TGTGCCAGCAGCCGCACAGGGGATTATAATTCACCCCTCCACTTT | TRBV11-2 | - | TRBD1 | TRBJ1-6
CASSPGQTYEQYF | TGTGCCAGCAGCCCGGGACAGACCTACGAGCAGTACTTC | TRBV5-6 | - | TRBD1 | TRBJ2-7
CASSSMGGDDEQYF | TGTGCCAGCAGCTCGATGGGAGGGGATGACGAGCAGTACTTC | TRBV7-8 | - | TRBD2 | TRBJ2-7
CASSQDRRTGELFF | TGTGCCAGCAGCCAGGACAGGAGGACCGGGGAGCTGTTTTTT | TRBV5-4 | - | TRBD1 | TRBJ2-2
CASSWGDGHAYEQYF | TGCGCCAGCAGCTGGGGAGACGGGCATGCCTACGAGCAGTACTTC | TRBV5-1 | few | - | TRBJ2-7
CASTRGGSDEQFF | TGTGCCAGCACCCGGGGCGGGAGCGATGAGCAGTTCTTC | TRBV7-3 | - | TRBD2 | TRBJ2-1
CASSLVTGDTEAFF | TGCGCCAGCAGCTTGGTAACGGGGGACACTGAAGCTTTCTTT | TRBV5-1 | - | - | TRBJ1-1
CASSLTVSWSGELFF | TGCGCCAGCAGCCTAACGGTTAGTTGGTCCGGGGAGCTGTTTTTT | TRBV4-1 | - | - | TRBJ2-2
CASSSGQGSYNEQFF | TGTGCCAGCAGCTCGGGACAGGGCTCCTACAATGAGCAGTTCTTC | TRBV5-4 | few | TRBD1 | TRBJ2-1
CAWSGTGLPAYEQYF | TGTGCCTGGAGTGGGACTGGGCTACCGGCCTACGAGCAGTACTTC | TRBV30 | - | - | TRBJ2-7